Included here is one T cell receptor (beta chain) sequence, with context. The antigen it recognizes is unknown. It has no much larger one-base neighbor in the sample; base qualities were not kept. The record originates from a study of shared clonotypes between healthy human individuals (dated by TCRdb to 2019 to 2021). At the level of the whole study: The cohort comprised a couple of women and a few men aged 18 to 49 years. Per donor, three plates each were used for CD4 naive and CD4 memory, two for CD8 naive, and one for CD8 memory. Blood TCR repertoires of five healthy adults were deeply sequenced to estimate repertoire size and the extent of clonotype sharing between individuals. Libraries were prepared and TCR repertoires were sequenced by different laboratories using diverse techniques, in order to increase sequencing depth and limit assay-specific biases. Each donor's leukapheresis produced roughly between about 0.9 and 9.5 billion PBMCs. On the study overall, not on this receptor specifically: Pairwise subsampling indicated that sequencing depth was expected to affect the degree of clonotype sharing among donors. Because the study included a small number of donors, the genetic and exposure-history diversity represented was limited. Compared with non-shared clonotypes, the clonotypes found in all four sorted-subset donors had higher generation probabilities. Larger estimated clonotype richness was generally found for naive subsets than for memory subsets. Rarefaction of sorted-subset datasets indicated incomplete sequencing despite the large sequencing depth. Sampling was restricted to blood, and TCR repertoires in tissues likely differ from the TCR repertoires found in blood. Approximately 5% of naive CD4, 3.5% of naive CD8, roughly 2.4% of memory CD4, and around 0.42% of memory CD8 clonotypes were shared across a few donors.

The CDR3 contains 11 residues, cysteine and phenylalanine counted. Left in the record is the CDR3 DNA by itself, 33 bases read in frame from the first base. From the germline V gene, CDR1 is SQVTM and CDR2 is ANQGSEA. The V end gives up 7 bases and the J end 11 bases, leaving 9 bases in the junction not matched to a gene. Using the deep immunoSEQ assay, TCR CDR3 regions were amplified from genomic DNA by multiplex PCR. Extracted genomic DNA from each cell subset was spread evenly across all wells of several immunoSEQ 96-well plates, with each plate serving as a replicate. Each replicate PCR for sorted subsets received around 200 ng genomic DNA, equal to about 29,000 T cell genomes. Purified libraries were quantified with a Qubit 3.0 fluorometer, sized on a Bioanalyzer 2100, and re-quantified with the KAPA Library Quantification kit. Each immunoSEQ 96-well plate was sequenced on its own single-read 150-cycle Illumina NextSeq 550 flow cell. The authors processed their data as follows. Because the immunoSEQ output held only junctional sequences and lacked quality scores, the filtering could not match the filtering applied to full-length reads. Sequences were annotated with PyIR, a Python wrapper for IgBLAST v1.9, using IMGT germline references to assign V/J genes and CDR3. Reads were removed for weak V/J assignments (E-value above 1e-6), missing CDR3, stop codons, out-of-frame junctions, or ambiguous translated residues. V3J clonotypes were defined as sequences sharing an identical inferred V gene, J gene, and CDR3 amino acid sequence. Percentage overlap between repertoires was calculated by dividing the number of shared unique clonotypes by the size of the smaller repertoire. RTK rarefaction, the Chao1 estimator, and Recon v2.1 estimates of unobserved clonotypes were used to assess repertoire richness. For all TCRbeta clonotypes obtained by the gDNA method from a few donors, generation probabilities were computed with OLGA. In its TCRdb copy, this immuneACCESS table keeps in-frame sequences only and misses some clones. Where compared with another copy, unresolved V genes explain less than half of these, and the others have no known cause. Clone size and the V and J calls come from that table; the DNA yielded D and trimming. The sample data list around 1.4 million clones, and approximately 98.5% of these were observed just once. The top ten clonotypes cover 0.36% of the sample.

Donors were healthy HIV-negative adults with no recently reported acute infections or vaccinations. All donors were Caucasian adults living in Nashville, Tennessee, USA. CD4+ T cells were enriched through magnetic negative selection, after which naive cells were positively selected on CD45RA and the remaining negative fraction served as the memory subset. Blood was obtained by leukapheresis, after which PBMCs were separated by Ficoll-Histopaque density gradient centrifugation and cryopreserved in liquid nitrogen vapor phase. Analytical flow cytometry was used to check the purity and quantity of every magnetically sorted T cell population. Each sorted fraction had its genomic DNA isolated and then quantified by UV absorbance on a Nanodrop 2000c.

This sequence was found in a young man in good health. The chain is encoded by TRBV29-1 joined to TRBJ1-1; 8 central bases correspond to TRBD1. What was sequenced was naive CD4+ T cells sorted from blood. Per the publication, the cell subset or site label means: CD45RA+ positively selected. The nucleotide sequence is TGCAGCGGTGACAGGGGTAATAGGGCTTTCTTT. Translated, this gives CSGDRGNRAFF.